This TCR beta chain was recorded in a study of T cell changes during pregnancy in multiple sclerosis. CDR1 and CDR2 (germline): SNHLY, FYNNEI. This CDR3 contains 13 residues. J gave up 8 bases and V 7 bases, and 10 bases lay outside the gene matches. TCRdb's table, derived via immunoSEQ multiplex PCR, lists solely in-frame clones and lacks some. This sample has around 74,000 clones, with approximately 91% found just once. The receptor was isolated from a female donor with multiple sclerosis, enrolled in a pregnancy study. The V and J genes are TRBV2 and TRBJ1-2, with 7 bases identical to TRBD1. The sequencing used peripheral blood, collected before pregnancy. The DNA of the CDR3 is TGTGCCAGCAACCTGGCGAGGGGGCAAGGCTACACCTTC. Amino acid sequence: CASNLARGQGYTF.